This T cell receptor (beta chain) was identified during a study of glioma-infiltrating T cells after dendritic cell vaccination. This clone was seen just once. The data were produced by immunoSEQ multiplex PCR, yet TCRdb's version contains in-frame clones alone and is incomplete. The table includes around 73,000 clones, approximately 80% detected once. V was trimmed by 4 bases and J by 3 bases, leaving 16 bases between them. CDR3 length: 14 amino acids. Germline V gives CDR1 SQVTM, CDR2 ANQGSEA. The sample here was blood, taken before dendritic cell vaccination. This TCR was sampled from a human donor with glioblastoma. This sequence joins TRBV29-1 and TRBJ2-7, with a possible D match to TRBD1 (8 bases). The CDR3 spells CSVVAQGGIYEQYF. The CDR3 bases are TGCAGCGTTGTCGCACAGGGGGGGATCTACGAGCAGTACTTC.